These T cell receptor beta chains were read from a single sample in a study of T cell changes during pregnancy in multiple sclerosis. Sequenced by immunoSEQ multiplex PCR; TCRdb stores in-frame clones only, minus some. The sample has around 97,000 clones; 75% to 95% are singletons. The sample was peripheral blood, taken in the second trimester of pregnancy. The receptors originated from a female donor in good health, enrolled as a control in a pregnancy study. The CDR3 runs from the conserved cysteine through the conserved F or W. Fields, in order: J gene, D gene, CDR3 length, clone size, V gene, CDR3 DNA, CDR3 protein. D genes are given only for firm matches. Only part of the rows carry a size: once, few, many, or a class if the clone is expanded.

TRBJ1-1 | NA | 15 | NA | TRBV7-9 | TGTGCCAGCAGCTTAGGGAGGGGAGGGAACACTGAAGCTTTCTTT | CASSLGRGGNTEAFF
TRBJ1-4 | NA | 16 | NA | TRBV7-9 | TGTGCCAGCAGCCAAATGGCAGGAACGCCTAATGAAAAACTGTTTTTT | CASSQMAGTPNEKLFF
TRBJ2-7 | NA | 12 | NA | TRBV19 | TGTGCCAGTAGTAACCGGGGCTACGAGCAGTACTTC | CASSNRGYEQYF
TRBJ1-6 | NA | 13 | once | TRBV28 | TGTGCCAGCAGTCAGTGGTCCAATTCACCCCTCCACTTT | CASSQWSNSPLHF
TRBJ2-3 | TRBD2 | 16 | NA | TRBV12-5 | TGTGCTAGTGGTCAGGGACTAGCGGGGAACGCAGATACGCAGTATTTT | CASGQGLAGNADTQYF
TRBJ1-5 | NA | 17 | NA | TRBV27 | TGTGCCAGCAGTTTGAGGAGGAAGGGTTTTAGCAATCAGCCCCAGCATTTT | CASSLRRKGFSNQPQHF
TRBJ2-1 | TRBD2 | 14 | NA | TRBV5-6 | TGTGCCAGCAGCCTGGGGACTAGATACAATGAGCAGTTCTTC | CASSLGTRYNEQFF
TRBJ2-1 | TRBD1 | 15 | NA | TRBV7-9 | TGTGCCAGCAGCCCTCCAGGGGGCGCTTACAATGAGCAGTTCTTC | CASSPPGGAYNEQFF
TRBJ2-5 | TRBD2 | 18 | NA | TRBV6-4 | TGTGCCAGCAGTGACTGGGCTAGCGGGGGCACCCGGGGAGAGACCCAGTACTTC | CASSDWASGGTRGETQYF
TRBJ2-5 | TRBD2 | 16 | NA | TRBV9 | TGTGCCAGCAGCCCCGGGACTAGCGGGAGAGGTGAGACCCAGTACTTC | CASSPGTSGRGETQYF
TRBJ2-1 | TRBD2 | 18 | NA | TRBV7-9 | TGTGCCAGCAGCTTATGGATGGGGAGCGGGGCTACTTACAATGAGCAGTTCTTC | CASSLWMGSGATYNEQFF
TRBJ2-7 | TRBD2 | 13 | NA | TRBV29-1 | TGCAGCGTTGGTACTAGCGGGAGTCTGGAGCAGTACTTC | CSVGTSGSLEQYF
TRBJ1-3 | NA | 16 | NA | TRBV6-1 | TGTGCCAGCAGTGAAGCGGTAGGAGTCTCTGGAAACACCATATATTTT | CASSEAVGVSGNTIYF
TRBJ1-1 | NA | 14 | few | TRBV2 | TGTGCCAGCAGTGTAGAGTACGGCGTAGGAGACGCTTTCTTT | CASSVEYGVGDAFF
TRBJ1-5 | NA | 15 | NA | TRBV19 | TGTGCCAGTAGACCCGAATCATGGCGCAATCAGCCCCAGCATTTT | CASRPESWRNQPQHF
TRBJ1-3 | NA | 14 | NA | TRBV5-1 | TGCGCCAGCAGCCCCGGGGTCTCTGGAAACACCATATATTTT | CASSPGVSGNTIYF
TRBJ2-7 | TRBD1 | 15 | NA | TRBV18 | TGTGCCAGCTCCCCTGGGACAGGGGGCCCCTACGAGCAGTACTTC | CASSPGTGGPYEQYF
TRBJ1-4 | NA | 12 | NA | TRBV30 | TGTGCCTGGAGTGAGCGGAATGAAAAACTGTTTTTT | CAWSERNEKLFF
TRBJ1-5 | TRBD1 | 14 | NA | TRBV2 | TGTGCCAGCAGGAAGACAGGGGTCAATCAGCCCCAGCATTTT | CASRKTGVNQPQHF
TRBJ2-2 | NA | 15 | NA | TRBV6-1 | TGTGCCAGCAGTGAAGTCAGGGCGAACACCGGGGAGCTGTTTTTT | CASSEVRANTGELFF
TRBJ2-2 | NA | 14 | NA | TRBV19 | TGTGCCAGTAGTACCACTATGAACACCGGGGAGCTGTTTTTT | CASSTTMNTGELFF
TRBJ2-7 | TRBD1 | 15 | once | TRBV5-1 | TGCGCCAGCACCCCGGCGGGACAGGGCCCCTACGAGCAGTACTTC | CASTPAGQGPYEQYF
TRBJ2-2 | NA | 15 | NA | TRBV2 | TGTGCCAGCAAGCGACTAGAACGGTACACCGGGGAGCTGTTTTTT | CASKRLERYTGELFF
TRBJ2-7 | TRBD1 | 13 | NA | TRBV7-2 | TGTGCCAGCAGCCTGCAGGGGGACAGCGAGCAGTACTTC | CASSLQGDSEQYF
TRBJ2-3 | TRBD2 | 17 | NA | TRBV14 | TGTGCCAGCAGCCAAGGGAGGACTAGCGGGGGTGGAGATACGCAGTATTTT | CASSQGRTSGGGDTQYF
TRBJ1-3 | NA | 12 | NA | TRBV19 | TGTGCCAGTAGTATTGCTGAGAACACCATATATTTT | CASSIAENTIYF
TRBJ1-2 | TRBD1 | 15 | NA | TRBV15 | TGTGCCACCAGCAGGGGAGGACAGGGGATCTATGGCTACACCTTC | CATSRGGQGIYGYTF
TRBJ1-2 | TRBD1 | 16 | NA | TRBV29-1 | TGCAGCGTTGAAAGGAAGGGGGCAATGGTATCGTATGGCTACACCTTC | CSVERKGAMVSYGYTF
TRBJ2-1 | TRBD2 | 14 | NA | TRBV7-9 | TGTGCCAGCGGGTCTAGCGGGAACTACAATGAGCAGTTCTTC | CASGSSGNYNEQFF
TRBJ1-5 | TRBD1 | 13 | few | TRBV30 | TGTGCCTGGAATAGTCAGGGGGATCAGCCCCAGCATTTT | CAWNSQGDQPQHF
TRBJ2-5 | TRBD2 | 15 | NA | TRBV6-5 | TGTGCCAGCAGTTATTCGGGACTAAACCAAGAGACCCAGTACTTC | CASSYSGLNQETQYF
TRBJ2-3 | NA | 15 | NA | TRBV7-7 | TGTGCCAGCAGCCGACTGGGGCTTGGCACAGGTACGCAGTATTTT | CASSRLGLGTGTQYF
TRBJ2-3 | TRBD2 | 16 | NA | TRBV4-1 | TGCGCCAGCAGCCAACGACTAGCGGCTAGCACAGATACGCAGTATTTT | CASSQRLAASTDTQYF